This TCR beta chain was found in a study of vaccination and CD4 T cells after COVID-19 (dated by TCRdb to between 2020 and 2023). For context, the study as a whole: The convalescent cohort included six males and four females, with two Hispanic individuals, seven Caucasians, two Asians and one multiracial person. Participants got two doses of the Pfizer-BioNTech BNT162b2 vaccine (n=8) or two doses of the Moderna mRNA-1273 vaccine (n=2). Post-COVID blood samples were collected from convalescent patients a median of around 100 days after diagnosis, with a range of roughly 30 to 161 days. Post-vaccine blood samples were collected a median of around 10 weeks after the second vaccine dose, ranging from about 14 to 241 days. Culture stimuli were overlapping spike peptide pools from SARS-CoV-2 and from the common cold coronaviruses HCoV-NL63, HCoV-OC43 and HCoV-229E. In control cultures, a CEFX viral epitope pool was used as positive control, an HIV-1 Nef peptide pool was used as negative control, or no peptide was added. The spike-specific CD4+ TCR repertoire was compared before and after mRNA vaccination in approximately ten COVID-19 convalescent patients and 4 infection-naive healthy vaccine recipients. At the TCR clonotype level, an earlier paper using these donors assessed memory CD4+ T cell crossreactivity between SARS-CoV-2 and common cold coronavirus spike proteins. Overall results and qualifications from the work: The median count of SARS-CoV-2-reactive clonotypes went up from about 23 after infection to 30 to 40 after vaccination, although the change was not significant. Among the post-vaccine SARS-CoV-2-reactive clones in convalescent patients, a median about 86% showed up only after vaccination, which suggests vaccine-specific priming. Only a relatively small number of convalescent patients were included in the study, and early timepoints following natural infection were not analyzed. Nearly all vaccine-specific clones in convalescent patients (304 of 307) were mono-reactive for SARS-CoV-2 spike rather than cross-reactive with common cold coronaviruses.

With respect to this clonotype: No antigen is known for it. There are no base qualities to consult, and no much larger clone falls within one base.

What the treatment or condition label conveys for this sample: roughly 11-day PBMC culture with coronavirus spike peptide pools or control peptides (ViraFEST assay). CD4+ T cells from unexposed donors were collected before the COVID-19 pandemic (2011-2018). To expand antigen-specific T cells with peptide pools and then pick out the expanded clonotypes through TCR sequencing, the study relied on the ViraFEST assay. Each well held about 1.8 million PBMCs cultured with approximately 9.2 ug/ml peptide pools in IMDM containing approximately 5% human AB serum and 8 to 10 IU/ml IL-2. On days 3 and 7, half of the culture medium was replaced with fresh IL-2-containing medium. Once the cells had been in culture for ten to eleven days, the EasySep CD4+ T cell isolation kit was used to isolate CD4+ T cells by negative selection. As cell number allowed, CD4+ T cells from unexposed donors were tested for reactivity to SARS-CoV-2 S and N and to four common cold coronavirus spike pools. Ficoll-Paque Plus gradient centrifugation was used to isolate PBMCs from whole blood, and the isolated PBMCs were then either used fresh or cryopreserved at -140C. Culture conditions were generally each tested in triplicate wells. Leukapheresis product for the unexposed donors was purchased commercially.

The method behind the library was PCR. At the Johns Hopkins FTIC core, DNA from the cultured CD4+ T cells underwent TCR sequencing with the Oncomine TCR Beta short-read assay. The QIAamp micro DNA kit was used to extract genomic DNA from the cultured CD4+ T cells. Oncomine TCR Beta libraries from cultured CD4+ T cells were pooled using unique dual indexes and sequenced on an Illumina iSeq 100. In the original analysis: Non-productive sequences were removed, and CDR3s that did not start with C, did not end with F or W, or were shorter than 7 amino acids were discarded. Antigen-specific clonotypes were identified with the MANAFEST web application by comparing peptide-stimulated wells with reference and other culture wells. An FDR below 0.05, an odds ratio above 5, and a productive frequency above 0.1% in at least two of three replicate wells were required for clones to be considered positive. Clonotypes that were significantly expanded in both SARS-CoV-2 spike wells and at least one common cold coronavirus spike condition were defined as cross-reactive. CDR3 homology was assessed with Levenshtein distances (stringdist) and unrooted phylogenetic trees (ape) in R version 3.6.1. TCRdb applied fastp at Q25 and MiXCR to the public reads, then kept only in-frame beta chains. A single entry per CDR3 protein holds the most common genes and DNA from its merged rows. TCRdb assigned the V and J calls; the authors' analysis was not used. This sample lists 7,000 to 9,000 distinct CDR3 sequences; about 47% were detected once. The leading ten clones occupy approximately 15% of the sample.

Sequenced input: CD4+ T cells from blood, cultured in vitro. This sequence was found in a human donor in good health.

The DNA sequence is as follows: TGTGCCAGCAGTTACGATGCCGGGACAAACTATGGCTACACCTTC. It specifies CASSYDAGTNYGYTF. In this chain, TRBV6-5 is recombined with TRBJ1-2; the D region possibly corresponds to TRBD1 (6 bases align). V is pared back by 2 bases and J by 2 bases, with 12 bases lying between the germline termini. The germline V gene provides CDR1 MNHEY and CDR2 SVGAGI. The CDR3, cysteine through phenylalanine, is 15 amino acids long. Only the CDR3 portion is preserved as DNA: 45 bases, with reading frame beginning at the first base.